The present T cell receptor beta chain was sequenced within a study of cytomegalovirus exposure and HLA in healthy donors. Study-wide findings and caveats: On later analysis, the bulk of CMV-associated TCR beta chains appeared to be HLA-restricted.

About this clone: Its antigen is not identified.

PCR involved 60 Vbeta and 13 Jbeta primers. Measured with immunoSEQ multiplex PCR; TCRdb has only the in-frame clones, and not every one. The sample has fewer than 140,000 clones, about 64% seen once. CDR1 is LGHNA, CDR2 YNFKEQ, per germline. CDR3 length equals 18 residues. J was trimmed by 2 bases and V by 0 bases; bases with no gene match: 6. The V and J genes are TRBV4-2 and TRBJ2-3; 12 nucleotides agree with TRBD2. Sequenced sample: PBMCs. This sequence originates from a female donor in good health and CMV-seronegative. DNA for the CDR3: TGTGCCAGCAGCCAAGAGTGGCTAGCGGGAGGGTACACAGATACGCAGTATTTT. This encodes CASSQEWLAGGYTDTQYF.